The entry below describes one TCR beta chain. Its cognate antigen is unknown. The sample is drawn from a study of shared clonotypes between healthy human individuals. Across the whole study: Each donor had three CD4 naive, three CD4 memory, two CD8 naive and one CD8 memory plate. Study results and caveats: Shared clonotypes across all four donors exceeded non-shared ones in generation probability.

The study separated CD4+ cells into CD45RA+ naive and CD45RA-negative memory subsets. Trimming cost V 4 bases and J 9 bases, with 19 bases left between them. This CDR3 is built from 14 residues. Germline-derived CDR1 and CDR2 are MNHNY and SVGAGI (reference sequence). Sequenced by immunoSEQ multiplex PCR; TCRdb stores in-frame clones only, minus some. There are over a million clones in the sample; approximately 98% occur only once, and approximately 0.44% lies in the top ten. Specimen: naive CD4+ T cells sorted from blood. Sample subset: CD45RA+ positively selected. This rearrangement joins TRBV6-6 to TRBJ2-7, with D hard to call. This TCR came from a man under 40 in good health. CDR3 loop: CASSWDIKGSGQYF. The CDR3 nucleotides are TGTGCCAGCAGTTGGGATATTAAAGGATCCGGGCAGTACTTC.